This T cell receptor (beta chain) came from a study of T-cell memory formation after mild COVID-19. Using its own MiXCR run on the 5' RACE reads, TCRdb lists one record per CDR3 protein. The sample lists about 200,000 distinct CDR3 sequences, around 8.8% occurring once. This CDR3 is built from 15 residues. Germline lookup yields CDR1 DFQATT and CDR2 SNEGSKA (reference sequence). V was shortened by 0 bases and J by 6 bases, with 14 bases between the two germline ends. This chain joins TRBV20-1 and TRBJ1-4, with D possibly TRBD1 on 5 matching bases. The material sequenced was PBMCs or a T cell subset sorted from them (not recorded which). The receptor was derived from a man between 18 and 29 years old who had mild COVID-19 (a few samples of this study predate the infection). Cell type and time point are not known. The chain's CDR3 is CSARDDQGWDEKLFF. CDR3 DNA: TGCAGTGCTAGAGACGATCAGGGTTGGGATGAAAAACTGTTTTTT.